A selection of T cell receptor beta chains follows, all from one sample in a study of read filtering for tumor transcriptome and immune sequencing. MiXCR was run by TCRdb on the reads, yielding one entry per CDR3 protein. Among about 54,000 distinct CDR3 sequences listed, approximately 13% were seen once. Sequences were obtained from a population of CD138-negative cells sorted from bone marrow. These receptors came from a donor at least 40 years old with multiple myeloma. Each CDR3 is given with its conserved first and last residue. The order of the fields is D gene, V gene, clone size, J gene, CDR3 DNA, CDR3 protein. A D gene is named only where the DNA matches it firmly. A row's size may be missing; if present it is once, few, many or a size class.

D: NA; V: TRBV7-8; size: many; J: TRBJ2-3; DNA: TGTGCCAGCAGCCTAGGGGAGGAAACGCAGTATTTT; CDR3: CASSLGEETQYF
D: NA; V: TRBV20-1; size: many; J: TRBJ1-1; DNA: TGCAGTGCTAGAGATCGTATGAACACTGAAGCTTTCTTT; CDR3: CSARDRMNTEAFF
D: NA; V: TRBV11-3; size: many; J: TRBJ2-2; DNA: TGTGCCAGCAGCTTAACGAACACCGGGGAGCTGTTTTTT; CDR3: CASSLTNTGELFF
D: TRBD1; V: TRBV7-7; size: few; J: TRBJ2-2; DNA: TGTGCTAGCAGCCCCGGCGTGAGGGGGCGTATCACCGGGGAGCTGTTTTTT; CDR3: CASSPGVRGRITGELFF
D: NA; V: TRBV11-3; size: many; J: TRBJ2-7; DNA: TGTGCCAGCAGCTTAGAGGGTCACGAGCAGTACTTC; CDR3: CASSLEGHEQYF
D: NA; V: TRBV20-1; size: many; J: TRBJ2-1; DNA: TGCAGTGCTAGGGAGACAGGAGTAAATGAGCAGTTCTTC; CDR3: CSARETGVNEQFF
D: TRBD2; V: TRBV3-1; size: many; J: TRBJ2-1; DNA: TGTGCCAGCAGCTCTATGAAGGGGCGGGGGGGCGTTGAGCAGTTCTTC; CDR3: CASSSMKGRGGVEQFF
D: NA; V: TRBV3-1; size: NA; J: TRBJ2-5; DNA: TGTGCCAGCAGCCCCAGAGTGGCCCAAGAGACCCAGTACTTC; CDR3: CASSPRVAQETQYF
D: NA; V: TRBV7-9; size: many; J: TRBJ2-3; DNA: TGTGCCAGCAGCTTATGGAGCACAGATACGCAGTATTTT; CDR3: CASSLWSTDTQYF
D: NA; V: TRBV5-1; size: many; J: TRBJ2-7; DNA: TGCGCCAGCAGCTTGGTGGCCGGGTCCTACGAGCAGTACTTC; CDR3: CASSLVAGSYEQYF
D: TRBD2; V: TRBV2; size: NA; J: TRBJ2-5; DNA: TGTGCCAGCAGTCAATGGGGACTAGCGGGGGGTGATGCGACCCAGTACTTC; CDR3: CASSQWGLAGGDATQYF
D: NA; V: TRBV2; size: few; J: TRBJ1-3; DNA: TGTGCCAGCAGTACGACAGACTCTGGAAACACCATATATTTT; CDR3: CASSTTDSGNTIYF
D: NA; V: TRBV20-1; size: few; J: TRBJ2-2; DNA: TGCAGTGCGGCAAGAGGCGGGGAGCTGTTTTTT; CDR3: CSAARGGELFF
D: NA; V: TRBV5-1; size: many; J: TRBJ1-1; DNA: TGCGCCAGCAGCGTCGTTGTGGGCTCAATGAACACTGAAGCTTTCTTT; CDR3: CASSVVVGSMNTEAFF
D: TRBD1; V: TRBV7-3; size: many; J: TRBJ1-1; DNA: TGTGCCAGCAGCTTAGTTCCGGAGGGGGCGGCAGCTTTCTTT; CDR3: CASSLVPEGAAAFF
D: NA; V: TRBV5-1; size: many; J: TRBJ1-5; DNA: TGCGCCAGCAGCTTGACGGGCAATCAGCCCCAGCATTTT; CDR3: CASSLTGNQPQHF
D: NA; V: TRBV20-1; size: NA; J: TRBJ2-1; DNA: TGCAGTGCTAGAGGGGGCGCTTCCAATGAGCAGTTCTTC; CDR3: CSARGGASNEQFF
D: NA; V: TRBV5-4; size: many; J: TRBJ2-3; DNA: TGTGCCAGCAGCTTGTTTACCACAGATACGCAGTATTTT; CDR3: CASSLFTTDTQYF
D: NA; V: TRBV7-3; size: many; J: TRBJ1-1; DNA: TGTGCCAGCAGCTTATACACCCTTGAAGCTTTCTTT; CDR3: CASSLYTLEAFF
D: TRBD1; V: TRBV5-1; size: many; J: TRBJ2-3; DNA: TGCGCCAGCATGGGGACAGAAGACCCACAAGATACGCAGTATTTT; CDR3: CASMGTEDPQDTQYF
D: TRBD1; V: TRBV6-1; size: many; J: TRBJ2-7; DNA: TGTGCCAGCAGTGTAATAACAGGGGGACCCTACGAGCAGTACTTC; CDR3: CASSVITGGPYEQYF
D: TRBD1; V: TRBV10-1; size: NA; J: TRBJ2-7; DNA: TGCGCCAGCAGTGAACCGGGACAGGGGGCTGGTGAGCAGTACTTC; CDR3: CASSEPGQGAGEQYF
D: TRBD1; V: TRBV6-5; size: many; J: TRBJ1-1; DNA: TGTGCCAGCAACAGGGGCAAGAACACTGAAGCTTTCTTT; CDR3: CASNRGKNTEAFF
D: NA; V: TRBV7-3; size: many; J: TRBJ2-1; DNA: TGTGCCAGCAGCTATACGGGACGCTTAGGCAATGAGCAGTTCTTC; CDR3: CASSYTGRLGNEQFF
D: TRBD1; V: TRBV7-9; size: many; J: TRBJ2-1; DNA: TGTGCCAGCAGCTCCGACAGGGGGCTGTCCAATGAGCAGTTCTTC; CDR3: CASSSDRGLSNEQFF
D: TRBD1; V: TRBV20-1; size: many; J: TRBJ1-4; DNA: TGCAGTGCAAGGGACAGGCATAATGAAAAACTGTTTTTT; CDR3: CSARDRHNEKLFF
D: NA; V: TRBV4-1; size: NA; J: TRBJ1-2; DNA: TGCGCCAGCAGCCACGTAAGGGGGGACTATGGCTACACCTTC; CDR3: CASSHVRGDYGYTF
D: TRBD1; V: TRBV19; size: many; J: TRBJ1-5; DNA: TGTGCCAGTAGTCAAGGACAGGGGGCCCGATATAGCAATCAGCCCCAGCATTTT; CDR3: CASSQGQGARYSNQPQHF
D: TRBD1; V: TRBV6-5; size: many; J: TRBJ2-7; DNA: TGTGCCAGCAGTTTCGGACAGGGATCATACGAGCAGTACTTC; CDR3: CASSFGQGSYEQYF
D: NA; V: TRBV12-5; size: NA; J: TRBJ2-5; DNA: TGTGCTAGTGGCCTCGGGAATAGGAAAGGAGAGACCCAGTACTTC; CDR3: CASGLGNRKGETQYF
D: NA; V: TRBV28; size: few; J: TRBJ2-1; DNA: TGTGCCAGCAGCCCACTGGGGGGGCCCACTAAGGAGCAGTTCTTC; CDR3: CASSPLGGPTKEQFF
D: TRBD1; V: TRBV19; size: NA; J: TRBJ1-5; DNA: TGTGCCGGTAGTATGCTAACCGGACAGGGGGTTCAGCCCCAGCATTTT; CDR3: CAGSMLTGQGVQPQHF
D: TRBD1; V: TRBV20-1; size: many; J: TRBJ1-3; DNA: TGCAGTGCACGACAGGGGCCAAGAAACACCATATATTTT; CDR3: CSARQGPRNTIYF
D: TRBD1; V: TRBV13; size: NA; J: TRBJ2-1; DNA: TGTGCCGGCAGCATCCGGGACAGGGGACGAGACCTGTTCTTC; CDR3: CAGSIRDRGRDLFF
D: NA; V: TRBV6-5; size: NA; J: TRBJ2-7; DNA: TGTGCCAGCAGTTTTCGGGCAGGGGAAGACGAGCAGTACTTC; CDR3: CASSFRAGEDEQYF
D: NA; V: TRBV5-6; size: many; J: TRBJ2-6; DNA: TGTGCCAGCGGGCCGTGGCACTCTGGGGCCAACGTCCTGACTTTC; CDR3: CASGPWHSGANVLTF
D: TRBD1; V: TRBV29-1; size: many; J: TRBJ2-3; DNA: TGCAGCGCCAGGGACAGGGGTTCAGATACGCAGTATTTT; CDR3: CSARDRGSDTQYF
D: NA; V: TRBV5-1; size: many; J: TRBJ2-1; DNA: TGCGCCAGCAGCTTACAACCCAGCTCCTACAATGAGCAGTTCTTC; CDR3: CASSLQPSSYNEQFF
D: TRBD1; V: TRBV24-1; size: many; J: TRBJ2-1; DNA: TGTGCCACCAGTGACTTCCGGGACAGCGATGAGCAGTTCTTC; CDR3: CATSDFRDSDEQFF
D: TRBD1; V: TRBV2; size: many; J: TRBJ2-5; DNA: TGTGCCAGCAGTGATGTGGGGACAGGGGAAGAGACCCAGTACTTC; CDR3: CASSDVGTGEETQYF
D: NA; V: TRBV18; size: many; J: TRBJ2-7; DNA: TGTGCCAGCTCACCGAAGCCCGGGGGACCAACCTACGAGCAGTACTTC; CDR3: CASSPKPGGPTYEQYF
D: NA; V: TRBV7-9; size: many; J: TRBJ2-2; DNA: TGTGCCAGCAGCTTAACGGGTTACACCGGGGAGCTGTTTTTT; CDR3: CASSLTGYTGELFF
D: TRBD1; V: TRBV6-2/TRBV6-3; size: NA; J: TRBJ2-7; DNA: TGTGCCTGCACTCCGGGACAGGGCGCCTACGAGCAGTACTTC; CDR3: CACTPGQGAYEQYF
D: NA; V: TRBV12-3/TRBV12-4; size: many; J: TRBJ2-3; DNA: TGTGCCAGCAGTCCCGGACAGATCACAGATACGCAGTATTTT; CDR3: CASSPGQITDTQYF
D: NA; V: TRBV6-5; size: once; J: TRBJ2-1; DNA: TGTGCCAGCAGTTACTCGAAAGGATCCCATGAGCAGTTCTTC; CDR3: CASSYSKGSHEQFF
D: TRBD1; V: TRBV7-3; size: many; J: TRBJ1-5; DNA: TGTGCCAGCAGCTTACGGGGACAGGGGGCGGGTCAGCCCCAGCATTTT; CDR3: CASSLRGQGAGQPQHF
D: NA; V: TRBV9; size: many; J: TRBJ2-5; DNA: TGTGCCAGCAGCGTAGGCCCTCGGGAAGAGACCCAGTACTTC; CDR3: CASSVGPREETQYF
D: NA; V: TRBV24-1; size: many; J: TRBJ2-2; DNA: TGTGCCACCAGACGGAATGCGAACACCGGGGAGCTGTTTTTT; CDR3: CATRRNANTGELFF
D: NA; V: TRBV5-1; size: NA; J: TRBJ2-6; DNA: TGCGCCAGCAGCTTCTTACCAACAGGGAGTGGGGTCAACGTCCTGACTTTC; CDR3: CASSFLPTGSGVNVLTF
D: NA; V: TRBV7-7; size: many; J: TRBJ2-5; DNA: TGTGCTAGCAGCCGGGGCCACCAAGAGACCCAGTACTTC; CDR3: CASSRGHQETQYF
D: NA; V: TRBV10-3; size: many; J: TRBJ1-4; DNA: TGTGCCATCCGGGACACTGAAAAACTGTTTTTT; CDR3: CAIRDTEKLFF
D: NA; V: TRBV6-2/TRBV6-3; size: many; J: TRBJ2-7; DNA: TGTGCCAGCAGCGACAGCGTTGTGGCCTACGAGCAGTACTTC; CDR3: CASSDSVVAYEQYF
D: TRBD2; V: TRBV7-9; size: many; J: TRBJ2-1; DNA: TGTGCCAGCAGCCCCCCGTATGGTCTAGCGGGGGGTAGGACCTACAATGAGCAGTTCTTC; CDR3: CASSPPYGLAGGRTYNEQFF
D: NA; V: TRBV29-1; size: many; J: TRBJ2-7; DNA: TGCAGCGTGGACCGGAGGGGGTCCGACGAGCAGTACTTC; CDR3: CSVDRRGSDEQYF
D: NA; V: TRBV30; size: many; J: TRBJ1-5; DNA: TGTGCCTGGAGTATACAGGAGAATCAGCCCCAGCATTTT; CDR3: CAWSIQENQPQHF